This T cell receptor (beta chain) was obtained from a study of control samples from healthy donors and cancer patients. Trimming cost V 1 base and J 9 bases, with 7 bases left between them. The germline CDR1 and CDR2 sequences are LGHDT and YNNKEL (reference sequence). This CDR3 has 13 amino acids. Sequenced by immunoSEQ multiplex PCR; TCRdb stores in-frame clones only, minus some. This sample carries around 100,000 clones, 90% of them seen once, and the ten largest clones take 3.5% to 4.5%. This sequence was found in a woman aged 18-29 years in good health. Material for sequencing was blood. V is TRBV3-1 (or the pseudogene TRBV3-2) and J is TRBJ1-6, with D unresolved. In DNA, the CDR3 is TGTGCCAGCAGCCAAGGTCCCAGTTCACCCCTCCACTTT. It is translated as CASSQGPSSPLHF.